A selection of T cell receptor beta chains follows, all from one sample in a study of T cell changes during pregnancy in multiple sclerosis. Sequenced by immunoSEQ multiplex PCR; TCRdb stores in-frame clones only, minus some. The sample has some 41,000 clones, roughly nine tenths seen once; the top ten hold over 1%. The sample was CD4+ T cells from peripheral blood mononuclear cells, taken after pregnancy. These receptors came from a female donor with multiple sclerosis, enrolled in a pregnancy study. Each CDR3 is given with its conserved first and last residue. The D gene is left open where the match is weak. Some rows have no size entry. The others give once, few or many, or a class for an expanded clone.

d_call: TRBD2; j_call: TRBJ2-7; v_call: TRBV7-8; clone_size: NA; cdr3_aa: CASSGLAGSYEQYF; cdr3_nt: TGTGCCAGCAGCGGATTAGCGGGGTCCTACGAGCAGTACTTC
d_call: TRBD1; j_call: TRBJ1-3; v_call: TRBV6-5; clone_size: NA; cdr3_aa: CASSYGQGVAGNTIYF; cdr3_nt: TGTGCCAGCAGTTACGGTCAGGGGGTGGCTGGAAACACCATATATTTT
d_call: TRBD1; j_call: TRBJ2-1; v_call: TRBV2; clone_size: NA; cdr3_aa: CASSDWDRGSNEQFF; cdr3_nt: TGTGCCAGCAGTGATTGGGACAGGGGTAGCAATGAGCAGTTCTTC
d_call: TRBD2; j_call: TRBJ2-1; v_call: TRBV4-1; clone_size: once; cdr3_aa: CASSLRTSGRAGPFF; cdr3_nt: TGCGCCAGCAGCCTACGAACTAGCGGGAGGGCCGGTCCGTTCTTC
d_call: NA; j_call: TRBJ1-5; v_call: TRBV7-2; clone_size: NA; cdr3_aa: CASSLEGSYQPQHF; cdr3_nt: TGTGCCAGCAGCTTAGAGGGGTCCTATCAGCCCCAGCATTTT
d_call: NA; j_call: TRBJ2-7; v_call: TRBV14; clone_size: NA; cdr3_aa: CASSQDVGHTYEQYF; cdr3_nt: TGTGCCAGCAGCCAAGACGTTGGACACACCTACGAGCAGTACTTC
d_call: TRBD1; j_call: TRBJ2-7; v_call: TRBV6-6; clone_size: NA; cdr3_aa: CASSYGDSYEQYF; cdr3_nt: TGTGCCAGCAGTTACGGGGACAGCTACGAGCAGTACTTC
d_call: TRBD2; j_call: TRBJ2-1; v_call: TRBV9; clone_size: NA; cdr3_aa: CASSVGEAGREQFF; cdr3_nt: TGTGCCAGCAGCGTAGGGGAGGCCGGGAGGGAGCAGTTCTTC
d_call: NA; j_call: TRBJ1-1; v_call: TRBV4-1; clone_size: NA; cdr3_aa: CASSQVGRPGAEAFF; cdr3_nt: TGCGCCAGCAGCCAAGTTGGCAGGCCTGGTGCTGAAGCTTTCTTT
d_call: TRBD1; j_call: TRBJ1-1; v_call: TRBV6-5; clone_size: NA; cdr3_aa: CASSYSAGGGTEAFF; cdr3_nt: TGTGCCAGCAGTTACTCGGCAGGGGGCGGGACTGAAGCTTTCTTT
d_call: NA; j_call: TRBJ2-7; v_call: TRBV19; clone_size: NA; cdr3_aa: CASSIGRTDTYEQYF; cdr3_nt: TGTGCCAGTAGTATAGGGAGGACAGATACCTACGAGCAGTACTTC
d_call: NA; j_call: TRBJ2-7; v_call: TRBV10-3; clone_size: once; cdr3_aa: CAISDKTGASYEQYF; cdr3_nt: TGTGCCATCAGTGACAAGACTGGGGCTTCATACGAGCAGTACTTC
d_call: NA; j_call: TRBJ2-5; v_call: TRBV6-1; clone_size: NA; cdr3_aa: CASKMRAEETQYF; cdr3_nt: TGTGCCAGCAAAATGAGGGCCGAAGAGACCCAGTACTTC
d_call: TRBD2; j_call: TRBJ2-7; v_call: TRBV5-1; clone_size: NA; cdr3_aa: CASSLVLAGEYEQYF; cdr3_nt: TGCGCCAGCAGCCTGGTCCTAGCGGGAGAATACGAGCAGTACTTC
d_call: NA; j_call: TRBJ2-7; v_call: TRBV12-1; clone_size: NA; cdr3_aa: CASSFIVSYEQYF; cdr3_nt: TGTGCCAGCAGCTTTATAGTTTCCTACGAGCAGTACTTC
d_call: NA; j_call: TRBJ1-2; v_call: TRBV5-6; clone_size: NA; cdr3_aa: CASSLVEGGYTF; cdr3_nt: TGTGCCAGCAGCCTAGTCGAAGGTGGCTACACCTTC
d_call: NA; j_call: TRBJ1-2; v_call: TRBV6-6; clone_size: NA; cdr3_aa: CASSHGWGGGYTF; cdr3_nt: TGTGCCAGCAGTCATGGCTGGGGGGGTGGCTACACCTTC
d_call: TRBD1; j_call: TRBJ1-1; v_call: TRBV19; clone_size: NA; cdr3_aa: CASSPTGWRNTEAFF; cdr3_nt: TGTGCCAGTAGTCCGACAGGGTGGAGGAACACTGAAGCTTTCTTT
d_call: NA; j_call: TRBJ2-4; v_call: TRBV29-1; clone_size: NA; cdr3_aa: CSAEGLGSNIQYF; cdr3_nt: TGCAGCGCCGAGGGACTCGGAAGCAACATTCAGTACTTC
d_call: TRBD1; j_call: TRBJ2-3; v_call: TRBV10-1; clone_size: NA; cdr3_aa: CASSTSGTGIGTQYF; cdr3_nt: TGCGCCAGCAGCACCTCCGGGACAGGGATCGGGACGCAGTATTTT
d_call: NA; j_call: TRBJ1-2; v_call: TRBV28; clone_size: once; cdr3_aa: CASTLYLMTKAGYTF; cdr3_nt: TGTGCCAGCACCTTATATCTAATGACAAAGGCCGGCTACACCTTC